This T cell receptor beta chain emerged from a study of OX40 agonist ivuxolimab in advanced cancers. Study-wide results and caveats: Some nonresponders likewise displayed low normalized T-cell clonal expansion.

The protocol was immunoSEQ multiplex PCR, while the TCRdb copy is restricted to in-frame clones and leaves out a portion. The sample carries tens of thousands of clones, around 86% recorded once. The CDR3 has 11 residues. V lost 0 bases and J lost 7, with 6 bases in between. Germline assignment: CDR1 GTSNPN and CDR2 SVGIG (reference sequence). With baseline, cycle 4 day 1, and cycle 7 day 1 as timepoints, blood was sampled. Concerning this clone itself: The target antigen is unknown.

The source material was CD4+ or CD8+ T cells sorted from blood, sampled in a trial of the OX40 agonist ivuxolimab. The chain is built from TRBV30 and TRBJ1-2, with no clear D. This receptor was taken from an adult with an advanced solid tumor such as melanoma, head and neck, liver or kidney cancer. The CDR3 sequence: CAWSVGSGYTF. The CDR3 bases are TGTGCCTGGAGTGTTGGGTCTGGCTACACCTTC. Full variable domain (rest looked up from reference TRBV30 and TRBJ1-2): SQTIHQWPATLVQPVGSPLSLECTVEGTSNPNLYWYRQAAGRGLQLLFYSVGIGQISSEVPQNLSASRPQDRQFILSSKKLLLSDSGFYLCAWSVGSGYTFGSGTRLTVV.